The subject of this entry is one TCR beta chain. The method was immunoSEQ multiplex PCR; TCRdb's version includes in-frame clones alone and lacks a portion of them. The table records 150,000 to 200,000 clones, 70% to 90% of them present only once. This CDR3 is 18 amino acids long. V was shortened by 2 bases and J by 0 bases, with 14 bases between the two germline ends. Germline CDR1 LNHDA, CDR2 SQIVND (reference sequence). The source of the sample is a study of control samples from healthy donors and cancer patients. The TCR comes from a man between 18 and 35 years old in good health. The V call is TRBV19, the J call TRBJ2-6; D might be TRBD2 (7 bases). Input material: blood. CDR3 residues: CASSINGGLSSGANVLTF. The CDR3 DNA sequence: TGTGCCAGTAGTATAAACGGGGGGCTAAGCTCTGGGGCCAACGTCCTGACTTTC.